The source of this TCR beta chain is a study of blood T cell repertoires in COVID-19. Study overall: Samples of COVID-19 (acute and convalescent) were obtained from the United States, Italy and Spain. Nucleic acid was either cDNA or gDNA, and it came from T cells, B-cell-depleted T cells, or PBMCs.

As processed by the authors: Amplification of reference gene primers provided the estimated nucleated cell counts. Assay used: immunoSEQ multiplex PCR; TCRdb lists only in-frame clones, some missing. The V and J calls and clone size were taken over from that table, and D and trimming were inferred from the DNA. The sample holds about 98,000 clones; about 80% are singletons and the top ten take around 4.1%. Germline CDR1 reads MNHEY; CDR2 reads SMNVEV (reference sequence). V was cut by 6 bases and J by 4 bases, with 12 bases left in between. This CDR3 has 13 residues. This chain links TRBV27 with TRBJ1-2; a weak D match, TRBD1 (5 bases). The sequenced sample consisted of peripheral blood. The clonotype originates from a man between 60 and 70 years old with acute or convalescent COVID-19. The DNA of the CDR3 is TGTGCCAGCAGACTACAGGATGGCTATGGCTACACCTTC. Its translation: CASRLQDGYGYTF.